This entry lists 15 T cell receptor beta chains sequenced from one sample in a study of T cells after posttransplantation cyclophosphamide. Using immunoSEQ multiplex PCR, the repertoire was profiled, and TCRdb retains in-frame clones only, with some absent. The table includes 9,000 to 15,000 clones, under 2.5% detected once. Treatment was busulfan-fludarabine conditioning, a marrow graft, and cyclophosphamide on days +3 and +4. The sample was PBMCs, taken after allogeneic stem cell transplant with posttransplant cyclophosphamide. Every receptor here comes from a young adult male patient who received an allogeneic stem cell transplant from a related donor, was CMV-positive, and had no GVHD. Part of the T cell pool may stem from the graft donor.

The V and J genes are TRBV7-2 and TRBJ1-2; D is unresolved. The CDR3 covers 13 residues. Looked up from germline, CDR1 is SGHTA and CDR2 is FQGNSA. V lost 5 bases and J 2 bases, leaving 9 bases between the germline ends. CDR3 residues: CASSPGSNYGYTF. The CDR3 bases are TGTGCCAGCAGCCCAGGCAGCAACTATGGCTACACCTTC.

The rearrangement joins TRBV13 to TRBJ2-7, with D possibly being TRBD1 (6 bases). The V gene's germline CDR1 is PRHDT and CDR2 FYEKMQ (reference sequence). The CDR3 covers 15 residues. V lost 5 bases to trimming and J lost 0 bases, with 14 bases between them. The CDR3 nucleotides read TGTGCCAGCAGCCCCTTAGAGGACAGCTCCTACGAGCAGTACTTC. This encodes CASSPLEDSSYEQYF.

The CDR3 region has the DNA TGTGCCAGCAGCTTAGAAGCGGGGGGCGGGGATGAGCAGTTCTTC. Its protein product is CASSLEAGGGDEQFF. This chain links TRBV7-8 with TRBJ2-1, with TRBD2 identical over 9 bases. There are 15 residues in the CDR3. Looked up from germline, CDR1 is SGHVS and CDR2 is FQNEAQ. The V gene end was trimmed by 1 base and the J gene end by 8 bases; junction bases not matched to a gene: 6.

The CDR3 protein is CASSLGQNYGYTF. The CDR3 nucleotides are TGTGCCAGCAGTTTGGGACAGAACTATGGCTACACCTTC. The chain carries TRBV28 and TRBJ1-2; 7 bases match TRBD1. CDR1 is MDHEN and CDR2 is SYDVKM in the germline V gene. The CDR3 spans 13 residues. V shed 3 bases and J 2 bases; nucleotides not matched to a gene: 0.

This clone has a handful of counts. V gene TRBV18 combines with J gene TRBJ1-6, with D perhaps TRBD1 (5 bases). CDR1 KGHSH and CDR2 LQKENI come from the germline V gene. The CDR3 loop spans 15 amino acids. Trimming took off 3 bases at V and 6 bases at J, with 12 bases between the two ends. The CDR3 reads CASSPAGRGNSPLHF. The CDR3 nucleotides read TGTGCCAGCTCACCGGCGGGACGGGGTAATTCACCCCTCCACTTT.

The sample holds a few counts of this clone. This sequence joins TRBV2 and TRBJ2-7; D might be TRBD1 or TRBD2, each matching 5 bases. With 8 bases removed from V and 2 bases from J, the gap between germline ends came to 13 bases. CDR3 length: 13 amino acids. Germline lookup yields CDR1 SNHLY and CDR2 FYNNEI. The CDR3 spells CASGEEGPYEQYF. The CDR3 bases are TGTGCCAGCGGGGAAGAGGGGCCCTACGAGCAGTACTTC.

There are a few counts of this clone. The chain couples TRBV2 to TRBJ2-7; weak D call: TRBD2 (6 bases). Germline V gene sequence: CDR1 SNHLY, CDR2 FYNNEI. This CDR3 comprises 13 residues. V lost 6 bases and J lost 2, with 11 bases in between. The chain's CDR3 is CASSGTRAYEQYF. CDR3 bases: TGTGCCAGCAGCGGGACTCGAGCCTACGAGCAGTACTTC.

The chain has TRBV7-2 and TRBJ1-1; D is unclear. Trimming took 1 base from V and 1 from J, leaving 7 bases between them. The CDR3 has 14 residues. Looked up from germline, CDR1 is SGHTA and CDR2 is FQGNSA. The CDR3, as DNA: TGTGCCAGCAGCTTAGTAGGGAGGAACACTGAAGCTTTCTTT. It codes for CASSLVGRNTEAFF.

DNA of the CDR3: TGTGCCAGCCGCAGTGCGGGGGACTATGGCTACACCTTC. Amino acid sequence: CASRSAGDYGYTF. The chain is built from TRBV5-4 and TRBJ1-2; TRBD1 might be the D (5 bases). Germline CDR1 is SGHNT and CDR2 is YYREEE (reference sequence). The V gene lost 7 bases and the J gene lost 3 bases, with 13 bases spanning the gap. The CDR3 has 13 amino acids.

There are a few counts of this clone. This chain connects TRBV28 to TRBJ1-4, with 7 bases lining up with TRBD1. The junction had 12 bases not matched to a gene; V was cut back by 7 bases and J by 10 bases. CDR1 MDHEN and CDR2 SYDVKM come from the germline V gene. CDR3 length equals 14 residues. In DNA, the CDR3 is TGTGCCAGCAATTACAGGGGAGGAGACGGAAAACTGTTTTTT. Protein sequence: CASNYRGGDGKLFF.

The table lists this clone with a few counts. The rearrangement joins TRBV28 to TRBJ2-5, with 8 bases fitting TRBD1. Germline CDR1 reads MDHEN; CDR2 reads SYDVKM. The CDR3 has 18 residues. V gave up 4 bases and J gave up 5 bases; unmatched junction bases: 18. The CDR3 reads CASSSAKDRAIRRETQYF. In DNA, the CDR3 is TGTGCCAGCAGTTCAGCAAAGGACAGGGCTATCAGAAGGGAGACCCAGTACTTC.

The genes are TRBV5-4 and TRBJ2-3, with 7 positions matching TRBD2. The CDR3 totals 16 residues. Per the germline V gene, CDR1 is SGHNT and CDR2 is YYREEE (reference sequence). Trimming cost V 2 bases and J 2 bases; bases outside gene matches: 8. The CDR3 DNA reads TGTGCCAGCAGCTTTGGGGGGGACCTCCCCACAGATACGCAGTATTTT. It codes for CASSFGGDLPTDTQYF.

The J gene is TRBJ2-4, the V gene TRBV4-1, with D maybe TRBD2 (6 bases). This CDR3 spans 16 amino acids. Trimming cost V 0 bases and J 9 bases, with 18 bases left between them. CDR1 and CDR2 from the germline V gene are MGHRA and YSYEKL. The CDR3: CASSQDERGMRAIQYF. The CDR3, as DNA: TGCGCCAGCAGCCAAGATGAACGGGGGATGAGGGCCATTCAGTACTTC.

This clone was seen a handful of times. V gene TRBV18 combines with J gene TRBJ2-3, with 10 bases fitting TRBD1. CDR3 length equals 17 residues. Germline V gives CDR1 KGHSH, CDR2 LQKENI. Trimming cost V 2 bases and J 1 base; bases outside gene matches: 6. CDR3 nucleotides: TGTGCCAGCTCACCAAACAAGGGGACAGGGGGCACAGATACGCAGTATTTT. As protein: CASSPNKGTGGTDTQYF.

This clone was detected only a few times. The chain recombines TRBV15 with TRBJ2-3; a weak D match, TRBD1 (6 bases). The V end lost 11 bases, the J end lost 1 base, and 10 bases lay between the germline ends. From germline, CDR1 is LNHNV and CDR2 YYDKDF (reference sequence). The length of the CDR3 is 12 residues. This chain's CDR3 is CAAGTRTDTQYF. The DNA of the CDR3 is TGTGCCGCAGGGACACGCACAGATACGCAGTATTTT.